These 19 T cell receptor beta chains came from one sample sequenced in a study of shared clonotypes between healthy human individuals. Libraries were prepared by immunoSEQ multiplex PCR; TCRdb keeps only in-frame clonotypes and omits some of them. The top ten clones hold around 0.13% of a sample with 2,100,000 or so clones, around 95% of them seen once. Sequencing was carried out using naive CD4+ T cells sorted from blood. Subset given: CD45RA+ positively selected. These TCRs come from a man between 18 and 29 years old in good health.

CDR3 nucleotide sequence: TGTGCCAGCAGCATGGGGGGCTGGGGCTATGGCTACACCTTC. Its protein product is CASSMGGWGYGYTF. The genes are TRBV21-1 and TRBJ1-2. TRBV21-1 is an annotated pseudogene. This CDR3 spans 14 amino acids.

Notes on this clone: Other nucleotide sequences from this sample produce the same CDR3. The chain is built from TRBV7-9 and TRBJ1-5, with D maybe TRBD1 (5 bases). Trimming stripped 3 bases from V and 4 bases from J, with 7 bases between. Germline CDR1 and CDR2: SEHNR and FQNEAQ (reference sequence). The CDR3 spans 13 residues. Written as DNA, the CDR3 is TGTGCCAGCAGCTTCGGGGGGAATCAGCCCCAGCATTTT. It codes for CASSFGGNQPQHF.

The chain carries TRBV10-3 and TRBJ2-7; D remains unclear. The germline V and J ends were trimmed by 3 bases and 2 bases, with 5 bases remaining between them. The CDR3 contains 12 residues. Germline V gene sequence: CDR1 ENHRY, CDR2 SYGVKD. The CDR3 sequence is CAISDYPYEQYF. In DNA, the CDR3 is TGTGCCATCAGTGACTACCCCTACGAGCAGTACTTC.

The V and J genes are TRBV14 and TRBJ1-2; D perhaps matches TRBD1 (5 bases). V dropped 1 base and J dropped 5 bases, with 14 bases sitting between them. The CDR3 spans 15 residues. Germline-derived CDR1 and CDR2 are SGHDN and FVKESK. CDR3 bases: TGTGCCAGCAGCCAAGTAACCGGGGGAGGTTATGGCTACACCTTC. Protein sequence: CASSQVTGGGYGYTF.

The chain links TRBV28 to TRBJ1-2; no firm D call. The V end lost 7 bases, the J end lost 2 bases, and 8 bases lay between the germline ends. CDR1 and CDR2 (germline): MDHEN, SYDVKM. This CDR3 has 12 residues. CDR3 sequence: CASTESNYGYTF. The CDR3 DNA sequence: TGTGCCAGCACCGAAAGCAACTATGGCTACACCTTC.

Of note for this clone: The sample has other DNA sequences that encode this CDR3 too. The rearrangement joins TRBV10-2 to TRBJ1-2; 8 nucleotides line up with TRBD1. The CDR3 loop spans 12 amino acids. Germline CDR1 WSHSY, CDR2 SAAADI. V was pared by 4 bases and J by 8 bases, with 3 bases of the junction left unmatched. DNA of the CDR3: TGCGCCAGCAGTGGGACAGGGAACGGCTACACCTTC. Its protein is CASSGTGNGYTF.

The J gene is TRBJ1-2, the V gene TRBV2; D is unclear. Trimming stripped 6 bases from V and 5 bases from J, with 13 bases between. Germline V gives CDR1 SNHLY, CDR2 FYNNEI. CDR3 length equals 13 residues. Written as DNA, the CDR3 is TGTGCCAGCAGCGTACAAGGGTTATATGGCTACACCTTC. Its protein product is CASSVQGLYGYTF.

The CDR3 loop reads CASSPGQTQHF. The CDR3 DNA is TGTGCCAGCAGCCCGGGCCAGACCCAGCATTTT. The chain recombines TRBV6-5 with TRBJ1-5; D is ambiguous. The CDR3 runs 11 residues. CDR1 MNHEY and CDR2 SVGAGI come from the germline V gene. Trimming took off 6 bases at V and 11 bases at J, with 11 bases between the two ends.

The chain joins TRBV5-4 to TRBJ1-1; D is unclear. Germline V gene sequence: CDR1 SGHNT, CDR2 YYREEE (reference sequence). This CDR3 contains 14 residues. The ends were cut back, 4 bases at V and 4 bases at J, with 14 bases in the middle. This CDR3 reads CASSGPESTTEAFF. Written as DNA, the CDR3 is TGTGCCAGCAGCGGCCCGGAGAGCACCACTGAAGCTTTCTTT.

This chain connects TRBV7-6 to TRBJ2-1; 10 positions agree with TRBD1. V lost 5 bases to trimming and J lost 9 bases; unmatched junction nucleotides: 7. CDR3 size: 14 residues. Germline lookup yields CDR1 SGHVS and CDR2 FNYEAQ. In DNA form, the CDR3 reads TGTGCCAGCAGCACACGACAGGGGGCCGTTGAGCAGTTCTTC. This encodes CASSTRQGAVEQFF.

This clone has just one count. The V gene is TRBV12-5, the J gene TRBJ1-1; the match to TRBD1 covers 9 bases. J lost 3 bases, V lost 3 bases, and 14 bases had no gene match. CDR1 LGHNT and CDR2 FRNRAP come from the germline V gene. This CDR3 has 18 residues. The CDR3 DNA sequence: TGTGCTAGTGGTTTAGGAGGAACAGGGGGCATGGAATACACTGAAGCTTTCTTT. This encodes CASGLGGTGGMEYTEAFF.

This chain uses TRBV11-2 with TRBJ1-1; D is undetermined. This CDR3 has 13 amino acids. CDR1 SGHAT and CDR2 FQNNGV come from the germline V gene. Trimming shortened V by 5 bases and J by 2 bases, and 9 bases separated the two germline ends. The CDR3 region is CASSTLSNTEAFF. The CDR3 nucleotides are TGTGCCAGCAGCACACTAAGTAACACTGAAGCTTTCTTT.

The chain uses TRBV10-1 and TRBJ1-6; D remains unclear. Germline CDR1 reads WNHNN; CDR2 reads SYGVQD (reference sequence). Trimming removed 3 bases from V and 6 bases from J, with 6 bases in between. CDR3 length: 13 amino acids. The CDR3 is CASSERLNSPLHF. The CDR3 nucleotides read TGCGCCAGCAGTGAACGACTTAATTCACCCCTCCACTTT.

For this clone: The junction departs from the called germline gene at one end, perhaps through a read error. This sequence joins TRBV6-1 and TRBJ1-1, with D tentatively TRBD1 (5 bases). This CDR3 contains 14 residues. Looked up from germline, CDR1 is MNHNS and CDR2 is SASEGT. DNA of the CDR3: TGTGCCAGCAGTGAAGACGGATACACTGTTACGGGGCTCTTT. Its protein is CASSEDGYTVTGLF.

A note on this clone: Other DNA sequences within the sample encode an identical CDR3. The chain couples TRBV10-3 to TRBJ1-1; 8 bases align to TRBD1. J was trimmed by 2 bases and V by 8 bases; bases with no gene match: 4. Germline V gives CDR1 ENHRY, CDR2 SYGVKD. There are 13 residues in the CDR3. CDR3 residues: CAISGTGNTEAFF. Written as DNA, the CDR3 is TGTGCCATCTCCGGGACAGGAAACACTGAAGCTTTCTTT.

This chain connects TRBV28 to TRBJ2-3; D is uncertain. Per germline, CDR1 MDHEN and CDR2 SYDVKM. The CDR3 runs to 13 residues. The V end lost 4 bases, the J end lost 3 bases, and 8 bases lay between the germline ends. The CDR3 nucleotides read TGTGCCAGCAGTTCTAGGCGGACAGATACGCAGTATTTT. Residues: CASSSRRTDTQYF.

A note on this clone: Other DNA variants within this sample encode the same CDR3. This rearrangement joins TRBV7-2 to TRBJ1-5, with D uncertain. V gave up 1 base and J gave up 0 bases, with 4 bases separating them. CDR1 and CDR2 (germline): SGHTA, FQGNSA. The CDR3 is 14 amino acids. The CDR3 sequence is CASSLDSSNQPQHF. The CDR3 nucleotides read TGTGCCAGCAGCTTAGACAGTAGCAATCAGCCCCAGCATTTT.

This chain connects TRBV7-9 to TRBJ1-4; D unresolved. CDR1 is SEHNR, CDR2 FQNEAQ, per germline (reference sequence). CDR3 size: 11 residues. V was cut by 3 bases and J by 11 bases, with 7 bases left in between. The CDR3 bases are TGTGCCAGCAGCTTCCCCGGGAAACTGTTTTTT. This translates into CASSFPGKLFF.

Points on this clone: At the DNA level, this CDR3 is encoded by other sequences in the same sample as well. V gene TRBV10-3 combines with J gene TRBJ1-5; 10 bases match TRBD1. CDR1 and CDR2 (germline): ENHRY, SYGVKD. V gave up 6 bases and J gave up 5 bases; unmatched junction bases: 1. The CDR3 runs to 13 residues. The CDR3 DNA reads TGTGCCATCAGCGGGACAGGGGATCAGCCCCAGCATTTT. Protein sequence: CAISGTGDQPQHF.